This record looks at one T cell receptor (beta chain) sequence and its context. Method: immunoSEQ multiplex PCR; TCRdb's copy keeps in-frame clones and lacks some. The table records roughly 150,000 clones, over 85% of them present only once. V lost 4 bases, J lost 2 bases, and 14 bases lay in between. The CDR3 loop spans 15 amino acids. From germline, CDR1 is SGDLS and CDR2 YYNGEE. The sample belongs to a study of control samples from healthy donors and cancer patients. The receptor was derived from a man aged 45-65 years in good health. The material sequenced was blood. V gene TRBV9 combines with J gene TRBJ2-3; perhaps D is TRBD1 or TRBD2 (6 bases each). CDR3 nucleotides: TGTGCCAGCAGCCCTCTGGGGGGCTTCACAGATACGCAGTATTTT. It is translated as CASSPLGGFTDTQYF.